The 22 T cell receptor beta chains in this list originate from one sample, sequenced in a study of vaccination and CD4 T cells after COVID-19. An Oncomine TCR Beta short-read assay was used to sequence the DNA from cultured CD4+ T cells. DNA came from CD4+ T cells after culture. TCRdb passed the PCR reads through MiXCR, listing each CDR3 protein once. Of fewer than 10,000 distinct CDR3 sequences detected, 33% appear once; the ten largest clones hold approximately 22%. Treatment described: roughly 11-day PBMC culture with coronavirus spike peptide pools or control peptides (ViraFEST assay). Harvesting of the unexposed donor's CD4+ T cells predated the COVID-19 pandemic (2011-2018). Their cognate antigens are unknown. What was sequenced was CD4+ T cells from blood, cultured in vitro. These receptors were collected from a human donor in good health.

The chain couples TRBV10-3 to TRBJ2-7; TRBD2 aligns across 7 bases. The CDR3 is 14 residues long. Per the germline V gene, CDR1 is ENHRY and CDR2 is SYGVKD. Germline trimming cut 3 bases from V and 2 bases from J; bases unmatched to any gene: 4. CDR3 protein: CAISESSGPYEQYF. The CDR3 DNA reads TGTGCCATCAGTGAATCTAGCGGTCCCTACGAGCAGTACTTC.

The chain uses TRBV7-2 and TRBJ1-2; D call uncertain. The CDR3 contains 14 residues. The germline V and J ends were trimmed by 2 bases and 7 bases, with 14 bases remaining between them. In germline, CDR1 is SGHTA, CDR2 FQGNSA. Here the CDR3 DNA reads TGTGCCAGCAGCTTAAATGGGCAGGATGGTGGCTACACCTTC. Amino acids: CASSLNGQDGGYTF.

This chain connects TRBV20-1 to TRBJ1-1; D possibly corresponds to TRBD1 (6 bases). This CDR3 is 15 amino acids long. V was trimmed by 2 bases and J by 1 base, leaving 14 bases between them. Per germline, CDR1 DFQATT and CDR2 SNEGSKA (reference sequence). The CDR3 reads CSARPPTGTNTEAFF. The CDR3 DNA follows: TGCAGTGCTAGACCTCCGACAGGTACGAACACTGAAGCTTTCTTT.

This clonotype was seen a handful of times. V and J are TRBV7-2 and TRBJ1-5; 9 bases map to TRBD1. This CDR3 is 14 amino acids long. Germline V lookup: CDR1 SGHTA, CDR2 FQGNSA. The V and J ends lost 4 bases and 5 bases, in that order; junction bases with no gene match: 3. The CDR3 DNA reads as TGTGCCAGCAGCTCAAGACAGGGGGATCAGCCCCAGCATTTT. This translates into CASSSRQGDQPQHF.

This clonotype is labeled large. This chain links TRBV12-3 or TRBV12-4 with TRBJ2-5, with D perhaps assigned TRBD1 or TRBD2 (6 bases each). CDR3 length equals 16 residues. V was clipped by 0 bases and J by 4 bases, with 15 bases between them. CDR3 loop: CASSLARGAIGETQYF. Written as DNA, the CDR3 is TGTGCCAGCAGTTTAGCGAGGGGGGCAATCGGAGAGACCCAGTACTTC.

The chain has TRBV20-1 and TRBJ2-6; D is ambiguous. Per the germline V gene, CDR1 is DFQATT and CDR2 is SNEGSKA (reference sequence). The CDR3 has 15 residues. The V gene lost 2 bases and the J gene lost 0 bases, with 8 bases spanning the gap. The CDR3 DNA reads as TGCAGTGCTAGAATAGGGTACTCTGGGGCCAACGTCCTGACTTTC. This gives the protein CSARIGYSGANVLTF.

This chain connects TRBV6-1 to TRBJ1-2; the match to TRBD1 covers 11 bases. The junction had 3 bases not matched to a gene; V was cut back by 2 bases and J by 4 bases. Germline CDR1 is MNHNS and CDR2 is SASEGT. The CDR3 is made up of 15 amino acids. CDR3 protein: CASSEPGQGGYGYTF. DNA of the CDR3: TGTGCCAGCAGTGAACCGGGACAGGGGGGCTATGGCTACACCTTC.

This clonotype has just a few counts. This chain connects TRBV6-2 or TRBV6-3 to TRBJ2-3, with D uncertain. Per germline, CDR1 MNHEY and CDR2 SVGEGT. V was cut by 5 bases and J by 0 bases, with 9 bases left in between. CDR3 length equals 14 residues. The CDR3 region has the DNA TGTGCCAGCAGTGCACACACTAGCACAGATACGCAGTATTTT. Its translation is CASSAHTSTDTQYF.

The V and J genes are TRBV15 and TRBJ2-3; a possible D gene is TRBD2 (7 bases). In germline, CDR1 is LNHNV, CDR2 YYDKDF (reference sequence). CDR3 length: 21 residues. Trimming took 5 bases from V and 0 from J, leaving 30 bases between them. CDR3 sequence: CATSGGGGGPRPESSTDTQYF. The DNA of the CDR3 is TGTGCCACCAGCGGTGGGGGGGGGGGGCCACGACCGGAGTCTAGCACAGATACGCAGTATTTT.

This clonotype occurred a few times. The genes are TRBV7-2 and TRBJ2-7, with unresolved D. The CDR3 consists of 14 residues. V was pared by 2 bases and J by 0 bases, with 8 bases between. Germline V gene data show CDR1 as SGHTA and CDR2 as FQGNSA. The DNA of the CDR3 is TGTGCCAGCAGCTTATATGCCAGCTCCTACGAGCAGTACTTC. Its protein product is CASSLYASSYEQYF. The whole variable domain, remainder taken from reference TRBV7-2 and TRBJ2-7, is GAGVSQSPSNKVTEKGKDVELRCDPISGHTALYWYRQSLGQGLEFLIYFQGNSAPDKSGLPSDRFSAERTGGSVSTLTIQRTQQEDSAVYLCASSLYASSYEQYFGPGTRLTVT.

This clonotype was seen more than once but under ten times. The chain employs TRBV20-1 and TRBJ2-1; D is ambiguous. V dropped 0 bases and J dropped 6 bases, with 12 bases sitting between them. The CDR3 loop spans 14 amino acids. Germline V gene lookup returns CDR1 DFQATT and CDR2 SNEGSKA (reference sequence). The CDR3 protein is CSARDFSRSNEQFF. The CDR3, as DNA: TGCAGTGCTAGAGATTTCTCTAGGAGCAATGAGCAGTTCTTC.

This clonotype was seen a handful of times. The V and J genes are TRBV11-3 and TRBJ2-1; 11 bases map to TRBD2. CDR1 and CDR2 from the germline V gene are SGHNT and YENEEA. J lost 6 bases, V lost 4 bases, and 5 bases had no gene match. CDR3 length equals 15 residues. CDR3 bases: TGTGCCAGCAGCTCAAGGACTAGCGGGTTCAATGAGCAGTTCTTC. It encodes CASSSRTSGFNEQFF.

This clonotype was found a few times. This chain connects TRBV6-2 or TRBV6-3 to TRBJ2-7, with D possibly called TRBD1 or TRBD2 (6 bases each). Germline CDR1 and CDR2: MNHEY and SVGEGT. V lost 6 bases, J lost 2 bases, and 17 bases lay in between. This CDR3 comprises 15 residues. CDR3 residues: CASSRGGSQAYEQYF. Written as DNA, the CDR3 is TGTGCCAGCAGCCGAGGGGGGAGTCAGGCCTACGAGCAGTACTTC.

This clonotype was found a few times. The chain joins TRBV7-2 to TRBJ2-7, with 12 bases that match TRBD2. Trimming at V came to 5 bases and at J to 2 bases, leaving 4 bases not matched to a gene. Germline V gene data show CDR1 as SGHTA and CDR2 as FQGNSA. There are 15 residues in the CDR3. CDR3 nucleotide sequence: TGTGCCAGCAGCCGGACTAGCGGGAAGGCCTACGAGCAGTACTTC. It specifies CASSRTSGKAYEQYF.

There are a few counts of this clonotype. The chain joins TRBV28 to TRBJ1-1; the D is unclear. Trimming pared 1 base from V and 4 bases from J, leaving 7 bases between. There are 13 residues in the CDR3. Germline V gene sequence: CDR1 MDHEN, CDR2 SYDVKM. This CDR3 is CASSLLGSTEAFF. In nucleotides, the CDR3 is TGTGCCAGCAGTTTATTGGGGTCCACTGAAGCTTTCTTT.

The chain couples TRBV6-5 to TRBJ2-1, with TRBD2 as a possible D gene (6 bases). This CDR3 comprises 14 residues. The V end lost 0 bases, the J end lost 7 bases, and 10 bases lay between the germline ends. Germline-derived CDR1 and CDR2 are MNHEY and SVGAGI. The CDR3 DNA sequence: TGTGCCAGCAGTTACTCCCGTGGAGGGAATGAGCAGTTCTTC. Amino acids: CASSYSRGGNEQFF.

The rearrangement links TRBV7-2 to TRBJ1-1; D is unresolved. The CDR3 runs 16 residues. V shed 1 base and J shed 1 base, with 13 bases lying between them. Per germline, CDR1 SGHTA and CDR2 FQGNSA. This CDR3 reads CASSLDTVIGNTEAFF. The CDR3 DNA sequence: TGTGCCAGCAGCTTAGACACGGTGATAGGGAACACTGAAGCTTTCTTT. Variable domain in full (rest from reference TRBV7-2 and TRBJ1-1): GAGVSQSPSNKVTEKGKDVELRCDPISGHTALYWYRQSLGQGLEFLIYFQGNSAPDKSGLPSDRFSAERTGGSVSTLTIQRTQQEDSAVYLCASSLDTVIGNTEAFFGQGTRLTVV.

CDR3 protein: CASSLLASGGGFGTDTQYF. CDR3 coding DNA: TGTGCCAGCAGTTTACTTGCTAGCGGGGGGGGGTTTGGCACAGATACGCAGTATTTT. V gene TRBV28 combines with J gene TRBJ2-3; 12 positions agree with TRBD2. J was trimmed by 1 base and V by 2 bases; bases with no gene match: 10. The CDR3 has 19 amino acids. Germline CDR1 MDHEN, CDR2 SYDVKM.

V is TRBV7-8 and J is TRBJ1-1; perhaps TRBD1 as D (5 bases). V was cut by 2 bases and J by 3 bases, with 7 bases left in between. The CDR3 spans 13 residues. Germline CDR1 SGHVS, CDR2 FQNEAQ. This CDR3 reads CASSLKGYTEAFF. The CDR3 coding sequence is TGTGCCAGCAGCTTAAAGGGGTACACTGAAGCTTTCTTT.

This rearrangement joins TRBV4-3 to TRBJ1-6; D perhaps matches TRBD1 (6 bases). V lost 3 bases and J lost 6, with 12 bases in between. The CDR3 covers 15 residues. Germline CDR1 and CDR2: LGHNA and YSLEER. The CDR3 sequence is CASSQETGLNSPLHF. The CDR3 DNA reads TGCGCCAGCAGCCAGGAGACAGGACTTAATTCACCCCTCCACTTT.

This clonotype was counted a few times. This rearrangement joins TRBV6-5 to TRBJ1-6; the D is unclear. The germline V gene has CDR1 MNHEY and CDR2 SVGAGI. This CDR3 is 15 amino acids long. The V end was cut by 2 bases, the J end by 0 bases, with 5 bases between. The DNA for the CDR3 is TGTGCCAGCAGTTACAGGAGCTCCTATAATTCACCCCTCCACTTT. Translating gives CASSYRSSYNSPLHF.

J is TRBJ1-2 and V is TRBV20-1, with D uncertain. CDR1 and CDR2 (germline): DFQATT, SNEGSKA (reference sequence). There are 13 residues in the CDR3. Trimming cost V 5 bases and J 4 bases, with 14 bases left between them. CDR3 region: CSAGVSGSYGYTF. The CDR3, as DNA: TGCAGTGCTGGAGTTTCTGGGAGCTATGGCTACACCTTC.